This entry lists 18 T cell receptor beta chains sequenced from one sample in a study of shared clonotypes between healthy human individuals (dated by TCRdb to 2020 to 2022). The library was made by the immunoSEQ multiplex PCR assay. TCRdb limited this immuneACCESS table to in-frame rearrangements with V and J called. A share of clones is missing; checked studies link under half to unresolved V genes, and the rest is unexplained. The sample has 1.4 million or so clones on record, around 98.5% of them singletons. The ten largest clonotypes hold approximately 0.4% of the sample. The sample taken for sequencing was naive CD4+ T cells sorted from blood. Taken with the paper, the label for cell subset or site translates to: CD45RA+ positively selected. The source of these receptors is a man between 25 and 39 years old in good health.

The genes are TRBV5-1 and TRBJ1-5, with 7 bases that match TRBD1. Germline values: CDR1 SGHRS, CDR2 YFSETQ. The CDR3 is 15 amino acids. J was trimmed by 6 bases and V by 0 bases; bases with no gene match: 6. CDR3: CASSLAGDSSQPQHF. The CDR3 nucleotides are TGCGCCAGCAGCTTGGCGGGGGACAGTAGTCAGCCCCAGCATTTT.

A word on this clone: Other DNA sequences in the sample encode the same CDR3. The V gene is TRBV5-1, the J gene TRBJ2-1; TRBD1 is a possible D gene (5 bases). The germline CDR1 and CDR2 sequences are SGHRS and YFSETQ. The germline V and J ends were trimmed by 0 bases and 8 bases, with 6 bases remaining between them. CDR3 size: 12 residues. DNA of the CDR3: TGCGCCAGCAGCTTGGAGGGGCATGAGCAGTTCTTC. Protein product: CASSLEGHEQFF.

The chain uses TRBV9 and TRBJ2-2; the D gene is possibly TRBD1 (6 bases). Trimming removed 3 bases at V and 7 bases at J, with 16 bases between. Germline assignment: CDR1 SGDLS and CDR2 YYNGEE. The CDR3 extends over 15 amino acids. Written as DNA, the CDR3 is TGTGCCAGCAGCGCACAGGGCGGGCAAGACGGGGAGCTGTTTTTT. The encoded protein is CASSAQGGQDGELFF.

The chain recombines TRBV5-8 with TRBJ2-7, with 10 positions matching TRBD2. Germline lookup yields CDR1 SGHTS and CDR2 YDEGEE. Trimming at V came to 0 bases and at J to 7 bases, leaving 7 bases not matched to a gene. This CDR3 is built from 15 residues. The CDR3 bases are TGTGCCAGCAGCTTGGACAGCGGGAGGGCTGGAGAGCAGTACTTC. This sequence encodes CASSLDSGRAGEQYF.

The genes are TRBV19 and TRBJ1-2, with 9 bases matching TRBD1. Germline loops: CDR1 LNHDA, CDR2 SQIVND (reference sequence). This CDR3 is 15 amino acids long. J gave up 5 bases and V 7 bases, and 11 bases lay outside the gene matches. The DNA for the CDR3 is TGTGCCAGTAATGGCCCGGGACAGGGAACTTATGGCTACACCTTC. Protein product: CASNGPGQGTYGYTF.

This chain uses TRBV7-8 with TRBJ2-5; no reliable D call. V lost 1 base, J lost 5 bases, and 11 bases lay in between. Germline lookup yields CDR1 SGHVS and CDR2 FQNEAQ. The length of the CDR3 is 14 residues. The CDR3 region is CASSLDAATETQYF. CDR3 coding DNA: TGTGCCAGCAGCTTAGACGCAGCGACGGAGACCCAGTACTTC. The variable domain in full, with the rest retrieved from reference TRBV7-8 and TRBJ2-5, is GAGVSQSPRYKVAKRGQDVALRCDPISGHVSLFWYQQALGQGPEFLTYFQNEAQLDKSGLPSDRFFAERPEGSVSTLKIQRTQQEDSAVYLCASSLDAATETQYFGPGTRLLVL.

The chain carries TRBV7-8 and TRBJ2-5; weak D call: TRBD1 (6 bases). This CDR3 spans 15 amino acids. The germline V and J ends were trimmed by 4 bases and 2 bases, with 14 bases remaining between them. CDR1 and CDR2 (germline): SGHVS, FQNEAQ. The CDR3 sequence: CASSYRDLGQETQYF. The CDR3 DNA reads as TGTGCCAGCAGCTACAGGGACCTCGGGCAAGAGACCCAGTACTTC.

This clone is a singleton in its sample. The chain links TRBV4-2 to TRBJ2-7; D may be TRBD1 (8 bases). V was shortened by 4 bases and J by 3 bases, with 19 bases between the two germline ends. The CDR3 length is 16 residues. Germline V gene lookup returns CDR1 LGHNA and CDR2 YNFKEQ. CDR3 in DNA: TGTGCCAGCAGCCGGGGGGGAGGACAGGGCTTCTACGAGCAGTACTTC. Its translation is CASSRGGGQGFYEQYF.

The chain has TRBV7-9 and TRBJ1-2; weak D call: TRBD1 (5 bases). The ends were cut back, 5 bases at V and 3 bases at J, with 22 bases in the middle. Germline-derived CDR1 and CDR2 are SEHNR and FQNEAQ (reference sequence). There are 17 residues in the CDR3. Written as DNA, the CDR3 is TGTGCCAGCAGCAAAATGGGGACGGGCAGGGTGGACTATGGCTACACCTTC. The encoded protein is CASSKMGTGRVDYGYTF.

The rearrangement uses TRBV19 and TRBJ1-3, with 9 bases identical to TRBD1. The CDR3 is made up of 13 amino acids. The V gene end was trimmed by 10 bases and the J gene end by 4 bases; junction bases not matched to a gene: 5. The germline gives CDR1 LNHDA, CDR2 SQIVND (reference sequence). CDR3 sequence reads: CATDRGLGNTIYF. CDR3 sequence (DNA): TGTGCCACGGACAGGGGCCTCGGAAACACCATATATTTT. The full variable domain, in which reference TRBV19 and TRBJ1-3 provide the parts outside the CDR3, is DGGITQSPKYLFRKEGQNVTLSCEQNLNHDAMYWYRQDPGQGLRLIYYSQIVNDFQKGDIAEGYSVSREKKESFPLTVTSAQKNPTAFYLCATDRGLGNTIYFGEGSWLTVV.

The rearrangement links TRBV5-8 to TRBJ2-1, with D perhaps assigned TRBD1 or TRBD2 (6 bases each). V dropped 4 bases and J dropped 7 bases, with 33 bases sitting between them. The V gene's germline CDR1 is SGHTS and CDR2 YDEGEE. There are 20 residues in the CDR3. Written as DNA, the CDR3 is TGTGCCAGCAGCCCCATCCCACTGTCCCTCCGTCGGGGGCTAGGGAATGAGCAGTTCTTC. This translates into CASSPIPLSLRRGLGNEQFF.

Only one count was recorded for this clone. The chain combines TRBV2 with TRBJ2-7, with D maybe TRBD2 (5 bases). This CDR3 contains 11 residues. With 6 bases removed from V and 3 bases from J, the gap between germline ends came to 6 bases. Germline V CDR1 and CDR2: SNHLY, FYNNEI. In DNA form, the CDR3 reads TGTGCCAGCAGGGAGGACTACGAGCAGTACTTC. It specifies CASREDYEQYF.

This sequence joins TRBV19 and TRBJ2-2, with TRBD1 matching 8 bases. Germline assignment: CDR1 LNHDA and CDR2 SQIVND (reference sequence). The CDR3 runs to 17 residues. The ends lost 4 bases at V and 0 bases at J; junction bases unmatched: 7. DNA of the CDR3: TGTGCCAGTAGTACTCAAAGACAGGGGCCGAACACCGGGGAGCTGTTTTTT. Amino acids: CASSTQRQGPNTGELFF.

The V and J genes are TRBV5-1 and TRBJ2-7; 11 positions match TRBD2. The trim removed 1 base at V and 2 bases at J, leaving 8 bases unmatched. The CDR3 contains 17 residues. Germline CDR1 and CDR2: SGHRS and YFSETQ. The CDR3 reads CASSLQTSGDQTYEQYF. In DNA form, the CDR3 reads TGCGCCAGCAGCTTGCAGACTAGCGGGGACCAAACCTACGAGCAGTACTTC.

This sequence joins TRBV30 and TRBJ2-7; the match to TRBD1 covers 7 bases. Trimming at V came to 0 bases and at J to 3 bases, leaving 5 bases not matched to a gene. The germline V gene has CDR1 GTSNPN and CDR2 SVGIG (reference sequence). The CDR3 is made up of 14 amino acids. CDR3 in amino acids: CAWSVQGRGYEQYF. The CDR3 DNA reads TGTGCCTGGAGTGTACAGGGGCGCGGCTACGAGCAGTACTTC.

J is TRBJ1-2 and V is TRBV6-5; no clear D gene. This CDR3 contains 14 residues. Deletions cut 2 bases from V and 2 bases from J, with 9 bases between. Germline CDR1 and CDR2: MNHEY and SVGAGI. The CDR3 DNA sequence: TGTGCCAGCAGTTACGTGGGTTCCAACTATGGCTACACCTTC. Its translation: CASSYVGSNYGYTF.

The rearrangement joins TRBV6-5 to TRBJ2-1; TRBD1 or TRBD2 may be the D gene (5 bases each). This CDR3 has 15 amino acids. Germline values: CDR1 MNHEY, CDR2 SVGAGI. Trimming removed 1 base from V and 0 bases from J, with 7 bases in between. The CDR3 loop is CASSYWGYSYNEQFF. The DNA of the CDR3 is TGTGCCAGCAGTTACTGGGGGTACTCCTACAATGAGCAGTTCTTC.

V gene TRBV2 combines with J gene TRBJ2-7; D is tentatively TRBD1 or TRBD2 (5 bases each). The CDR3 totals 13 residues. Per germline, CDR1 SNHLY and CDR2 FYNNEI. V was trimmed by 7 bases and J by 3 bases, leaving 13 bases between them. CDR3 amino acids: CASIRDANYEQYF. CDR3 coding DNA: TGTGCCAGCATCCGGGACGCGAACTACGAGCAGTACTTC.